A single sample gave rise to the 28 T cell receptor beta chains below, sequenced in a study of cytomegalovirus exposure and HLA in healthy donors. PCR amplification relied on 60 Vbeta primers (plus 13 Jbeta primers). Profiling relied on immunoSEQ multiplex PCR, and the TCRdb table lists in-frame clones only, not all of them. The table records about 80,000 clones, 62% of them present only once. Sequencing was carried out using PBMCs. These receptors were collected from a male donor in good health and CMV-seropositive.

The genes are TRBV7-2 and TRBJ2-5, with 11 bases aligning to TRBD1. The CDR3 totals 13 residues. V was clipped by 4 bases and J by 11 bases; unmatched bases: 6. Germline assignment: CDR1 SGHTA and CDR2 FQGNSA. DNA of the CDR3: TGTGCCAGCAGCTGGAGGGACAGGGGGGAGCAGTACTTC. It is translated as CASSWRDRGEQYF.

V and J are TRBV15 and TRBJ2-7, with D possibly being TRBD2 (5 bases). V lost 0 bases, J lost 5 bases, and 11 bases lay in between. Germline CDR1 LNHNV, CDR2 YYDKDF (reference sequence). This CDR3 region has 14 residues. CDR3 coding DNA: TGTGCCACCAGCAGAGATGGTCTCGGGGACGAGCAGTACTTC. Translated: CATSRDGLGDEQYF. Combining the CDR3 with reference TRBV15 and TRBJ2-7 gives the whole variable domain DAMVIQNPRYQVTQFGKPVTLSCSQTLNHNVMYWYQQKSSQAPKLLFHYYDKDFNNEADTPDNFQSRRPNTSFCFLDIRSPGLGDTAMYLCATSRDGLGDEQYFGPGTRLTVT.

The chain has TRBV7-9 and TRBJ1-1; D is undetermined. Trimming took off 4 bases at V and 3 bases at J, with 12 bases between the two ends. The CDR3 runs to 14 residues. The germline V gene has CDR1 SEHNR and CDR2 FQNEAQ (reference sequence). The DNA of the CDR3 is TGTGCCAGCAGCTCCCCCGGGTTCGACACTGAAGCTTTCTTT. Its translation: CASSSPGFDTEAFF.

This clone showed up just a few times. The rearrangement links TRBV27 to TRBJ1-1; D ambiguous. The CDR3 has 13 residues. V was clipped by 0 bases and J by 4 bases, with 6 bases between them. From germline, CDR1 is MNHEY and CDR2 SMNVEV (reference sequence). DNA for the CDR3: TGTGCCAGCAGTTTATCGGGAGGCACTGAAGCTTTCTTT. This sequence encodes CASSLSGGTEAFF.

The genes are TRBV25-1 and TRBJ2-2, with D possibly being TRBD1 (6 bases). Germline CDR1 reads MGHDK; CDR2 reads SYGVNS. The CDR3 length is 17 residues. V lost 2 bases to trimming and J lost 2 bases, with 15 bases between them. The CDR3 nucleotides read TGTGCCAGCAGTGAAAGGCGTGGGGGACATAACACCGGGGAGCTGTTTTTT. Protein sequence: CASSERRGGHNTGELFF.

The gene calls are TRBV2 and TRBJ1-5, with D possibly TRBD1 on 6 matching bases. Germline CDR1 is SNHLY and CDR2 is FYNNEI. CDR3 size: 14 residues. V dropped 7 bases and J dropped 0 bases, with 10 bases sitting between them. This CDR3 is CASKGGNSNQPQHF. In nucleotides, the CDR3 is TGTGCCAGCAAGGGGGGGAATAGCAATCAGCCCCAGCATTTT.

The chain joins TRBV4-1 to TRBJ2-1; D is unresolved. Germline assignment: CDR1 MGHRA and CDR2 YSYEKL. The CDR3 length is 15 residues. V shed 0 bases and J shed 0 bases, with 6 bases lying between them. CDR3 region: CASSQERISYNEQFF. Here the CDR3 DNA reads TGCGCCAGCAGCCAAGAGAGAATCTCCTACAATGAGCAGTTCTTC.

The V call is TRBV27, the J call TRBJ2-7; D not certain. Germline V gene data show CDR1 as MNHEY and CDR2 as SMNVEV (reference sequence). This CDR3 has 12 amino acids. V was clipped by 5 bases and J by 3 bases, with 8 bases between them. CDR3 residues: CASSGPSYEQYF. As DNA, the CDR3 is TGTGCCAGCAGTGGGCCCAGCTACGAGCAGTACTTC.

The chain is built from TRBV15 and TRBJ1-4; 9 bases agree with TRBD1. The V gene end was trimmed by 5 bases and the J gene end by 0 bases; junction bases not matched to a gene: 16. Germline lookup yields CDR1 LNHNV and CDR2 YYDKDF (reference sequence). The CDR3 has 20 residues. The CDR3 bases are TGTGCCACCAGCCCTAGTCTCCGGGACAGGGACGGGTCAACTAATGAAAAACTGTTTTTT. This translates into CATSPSLRDRDGSTNEKLFF. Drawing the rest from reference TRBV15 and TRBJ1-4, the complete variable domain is DAMVIQNPRYQVTQFGKPVTLSCSQTLNHNVMYWYQQKSSQAPKLLFHYYDKDFNNEADTPDNFQSRRPNTSFCFLDIRSPGLGDTAMYLCATSPSLRDRDGSTNEKLFFGSGTQLSVL.

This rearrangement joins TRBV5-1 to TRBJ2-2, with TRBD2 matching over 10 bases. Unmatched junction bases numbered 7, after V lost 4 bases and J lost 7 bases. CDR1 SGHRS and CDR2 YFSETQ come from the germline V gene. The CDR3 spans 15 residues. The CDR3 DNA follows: TGCGCCAGCAGCCCTCAAGGGACTAGCGTCGGGGAGCTGTTTTTT. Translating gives CASSPQGTSVGELFF. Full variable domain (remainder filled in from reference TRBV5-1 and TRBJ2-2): KAGVTQTPRYLIKTRGQQVTLSCSPISGHRSVSWYQQTPGQGLQFLFEYFSETQRNKGNFPGRFSGRQFSNSRSEMNVSTLELGDSALYLCASSPQGTSVGELFFGEGSRLTVL.

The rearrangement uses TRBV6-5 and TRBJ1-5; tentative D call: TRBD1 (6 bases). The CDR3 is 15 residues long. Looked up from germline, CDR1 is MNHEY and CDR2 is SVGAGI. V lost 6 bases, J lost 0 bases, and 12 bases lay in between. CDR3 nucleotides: TGTGCCAGCAGCTCCGGACAGTATAGCAATCAGCCCCAGCATTTT. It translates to CASSSGQYSNQPQHF.

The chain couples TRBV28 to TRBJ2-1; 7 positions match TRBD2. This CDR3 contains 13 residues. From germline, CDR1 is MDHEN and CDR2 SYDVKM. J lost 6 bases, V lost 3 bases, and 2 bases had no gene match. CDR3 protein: CASSLRTSNEQFF. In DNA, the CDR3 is TGTGCCAGCAGTTTGAGGACTAGCAATGAGCAGTTCTTC.

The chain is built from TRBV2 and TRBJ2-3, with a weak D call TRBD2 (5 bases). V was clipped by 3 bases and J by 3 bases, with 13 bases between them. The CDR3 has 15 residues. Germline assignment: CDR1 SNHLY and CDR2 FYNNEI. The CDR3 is CASSDAALATDTQYF. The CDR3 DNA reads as TGTGCCAGCAGTGACGCCGCCTTAGCGACAGATACGCAGTATTTT.

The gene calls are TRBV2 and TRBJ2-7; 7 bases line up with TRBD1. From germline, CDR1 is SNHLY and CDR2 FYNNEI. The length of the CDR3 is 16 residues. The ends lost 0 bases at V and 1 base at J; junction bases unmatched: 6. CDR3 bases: TGTGCCAGCAGTGAAGCGCTTCCAGGGGGTTCCTACGAGCAGTACTTC. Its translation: CASSEALPGGSYEQYF.

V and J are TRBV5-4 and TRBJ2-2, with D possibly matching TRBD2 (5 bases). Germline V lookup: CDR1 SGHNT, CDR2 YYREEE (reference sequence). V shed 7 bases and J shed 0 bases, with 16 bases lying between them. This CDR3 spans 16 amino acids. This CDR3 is CASHPPGSTNTGELFF. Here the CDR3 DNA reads TGTGCCAGCCACCCCCCGGGGTCTACGAACACCGGGGAGCTGTTTTTT.

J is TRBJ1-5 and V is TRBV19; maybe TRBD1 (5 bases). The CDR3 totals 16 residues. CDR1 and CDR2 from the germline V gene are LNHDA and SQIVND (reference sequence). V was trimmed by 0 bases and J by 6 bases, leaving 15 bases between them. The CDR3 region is CASSIEGRGGRQPQHF. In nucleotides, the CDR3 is TGTGCCAGTAGTATAGAAGGACGGGGGGGACGTCAGCCCCAGCATTTT.

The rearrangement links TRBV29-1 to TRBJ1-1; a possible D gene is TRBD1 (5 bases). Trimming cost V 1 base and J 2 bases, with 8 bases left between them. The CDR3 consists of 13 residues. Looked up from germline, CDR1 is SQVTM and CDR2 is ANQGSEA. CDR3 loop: CSVEAGYNTEAFF. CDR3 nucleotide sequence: TGCAGCGTTGAAGCAGGGTACAACACTGAAGCTTTCTTT.

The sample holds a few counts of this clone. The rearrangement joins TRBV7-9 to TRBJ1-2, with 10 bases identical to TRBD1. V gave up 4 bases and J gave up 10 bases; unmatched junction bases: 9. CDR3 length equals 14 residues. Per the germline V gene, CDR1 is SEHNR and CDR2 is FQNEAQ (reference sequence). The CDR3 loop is CASSSPWDRGDYTF. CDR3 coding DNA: TGTGCCAGCAGCTCGCCGTGGGACAGGGGTGACTACACCTTC.

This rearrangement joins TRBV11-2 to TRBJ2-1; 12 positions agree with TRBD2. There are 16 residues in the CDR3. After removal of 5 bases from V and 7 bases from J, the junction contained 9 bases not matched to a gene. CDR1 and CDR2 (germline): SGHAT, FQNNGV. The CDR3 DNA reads TGTGCCAGCAGCGGGCTAGCGGGAGGGCCTGAAAATGAGCAGTTCTTC. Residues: CASSGLAGGPENEQFF.

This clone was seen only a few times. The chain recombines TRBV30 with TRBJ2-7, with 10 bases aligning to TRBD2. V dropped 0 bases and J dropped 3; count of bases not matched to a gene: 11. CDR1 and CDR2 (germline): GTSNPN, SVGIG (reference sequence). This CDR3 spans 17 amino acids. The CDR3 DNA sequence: TGTGCCTGGAGTGTACCCCGAACTCCTAGCGGGAGCTACGAGCAGTACTTC. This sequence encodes CAWSVPRTPSGSYEQYF.

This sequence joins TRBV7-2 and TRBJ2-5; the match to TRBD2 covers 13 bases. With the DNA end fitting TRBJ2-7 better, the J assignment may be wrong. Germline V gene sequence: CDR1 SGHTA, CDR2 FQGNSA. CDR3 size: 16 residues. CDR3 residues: CASSLGGLAGLYEQYF. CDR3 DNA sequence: TGTGCCAGCAGCCTAGGGGGACTAGCGGGACTCTACGAGCAGTACTTC.

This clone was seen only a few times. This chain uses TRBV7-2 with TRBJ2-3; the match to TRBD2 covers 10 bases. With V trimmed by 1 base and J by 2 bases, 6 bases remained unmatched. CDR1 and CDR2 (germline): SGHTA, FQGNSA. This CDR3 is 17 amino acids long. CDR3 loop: CASSLGPAGGYTDTQYF. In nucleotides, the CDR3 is TGTGCCAGCAGCTTAGGTCCAGCGGGGGGGTACACAGATACGCAGTATTTT.

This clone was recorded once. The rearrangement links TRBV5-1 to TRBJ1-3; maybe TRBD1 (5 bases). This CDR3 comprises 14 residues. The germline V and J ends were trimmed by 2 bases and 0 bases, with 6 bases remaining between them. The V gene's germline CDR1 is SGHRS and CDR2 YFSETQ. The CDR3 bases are TGCGCCAGCAGCTTAGGGGACTCTGGAAACACCATATATTTT. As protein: CASSLGDSGNTIYF.

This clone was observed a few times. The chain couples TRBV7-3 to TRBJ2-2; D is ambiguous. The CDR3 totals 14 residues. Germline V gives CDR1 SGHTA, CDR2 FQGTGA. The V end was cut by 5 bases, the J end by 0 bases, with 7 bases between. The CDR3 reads CASSPDSNTGELFF. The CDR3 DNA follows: TGTGCCAGCAGCCCCGACTCGAACACCGGGGAGCTGTTTTTT.

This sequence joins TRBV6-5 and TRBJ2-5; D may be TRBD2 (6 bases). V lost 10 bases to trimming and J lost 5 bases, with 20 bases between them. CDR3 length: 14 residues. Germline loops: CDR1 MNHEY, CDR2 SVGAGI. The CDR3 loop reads CATHLPGVWETQYF. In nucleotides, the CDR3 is TGTGCCACCCACCTCCCGGGGGTTTGGGAGACCCAGTACTTC.

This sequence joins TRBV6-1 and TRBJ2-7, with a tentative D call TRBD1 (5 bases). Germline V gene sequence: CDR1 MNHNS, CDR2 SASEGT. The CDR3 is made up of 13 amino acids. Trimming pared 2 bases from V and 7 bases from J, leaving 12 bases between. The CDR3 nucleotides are TGTGCCAGCAGTGAAAGGGGCCGTTGGGAGCAGTACTTC. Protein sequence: CASSERGRWEQYF.

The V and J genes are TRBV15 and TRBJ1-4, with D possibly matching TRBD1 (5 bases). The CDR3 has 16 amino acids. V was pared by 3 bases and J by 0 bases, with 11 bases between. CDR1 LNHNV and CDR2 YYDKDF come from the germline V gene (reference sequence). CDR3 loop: CATSSLGATTNEKLFF. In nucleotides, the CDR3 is TGTGCCACCAGCAGCCTAGGGGCAACAACTAATGAAAAACTGTTTTTT. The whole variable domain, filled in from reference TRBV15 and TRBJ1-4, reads DAMVIQNPRYQVTQFGKPVTLSCSQTLNHNVMYWYQQKSSQAPKLLFHYYDKDFNNEADTPDNFQSRRPNTSFCFLDIRSPGLGDTAMYLCATSSLGATTNEKLFFGSGTQLSVL.

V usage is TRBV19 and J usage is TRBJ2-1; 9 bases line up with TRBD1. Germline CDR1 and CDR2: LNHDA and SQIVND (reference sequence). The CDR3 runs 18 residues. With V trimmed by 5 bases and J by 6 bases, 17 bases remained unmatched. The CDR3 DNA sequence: TGTGCCAGTAGTTTAAGGGGGACAGGGCTTCTGTCTGGCAATGAGCAGTTCTTC. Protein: CASSLRGTGLLSGNEQFF. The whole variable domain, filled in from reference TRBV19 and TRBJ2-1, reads DGGITQSPKYLFRKEGQNVTLSCEQNLNHDAMYWYRQDPGQGLRLIYYSQIVNDFQKGDIAEGYSVSREKKESFPLTVTSAQKNPTAFYLCASSLRGTGLLSGNEQFFGPGTRLTVL.